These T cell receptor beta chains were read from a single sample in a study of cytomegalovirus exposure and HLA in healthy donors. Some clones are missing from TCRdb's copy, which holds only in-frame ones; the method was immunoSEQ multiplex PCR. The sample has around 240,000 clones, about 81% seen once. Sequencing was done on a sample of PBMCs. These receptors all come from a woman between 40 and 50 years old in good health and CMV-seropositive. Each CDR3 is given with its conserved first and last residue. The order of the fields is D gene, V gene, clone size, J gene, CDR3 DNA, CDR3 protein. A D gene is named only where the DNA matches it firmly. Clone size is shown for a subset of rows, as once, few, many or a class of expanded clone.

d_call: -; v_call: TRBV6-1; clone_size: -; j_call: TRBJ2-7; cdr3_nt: TGTGCCTGTTACAGGGTGCTGGACGAGCAGTACTTC; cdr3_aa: CACYRVLDEQYF
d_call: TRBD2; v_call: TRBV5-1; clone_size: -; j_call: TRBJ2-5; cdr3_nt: TGCGCCAGCAGGGCCCCGTGGGCGGGGGTTGAGACCCAGTACTTC; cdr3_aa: CASRAPWAGVETQYF
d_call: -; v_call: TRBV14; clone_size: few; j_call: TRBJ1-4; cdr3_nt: TGTGCCAGCACCCATCCCATTGAAAAACTGTTTTTT; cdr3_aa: CASTHPIEKLFF
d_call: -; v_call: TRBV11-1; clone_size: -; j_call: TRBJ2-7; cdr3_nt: TGTGCCAGCAGCTCAGGGTTCACCTACGAGCAGTACTTC; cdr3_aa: CASSSGFTYEQYF
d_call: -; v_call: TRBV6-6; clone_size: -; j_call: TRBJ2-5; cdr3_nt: TGTGCCAGCAGTTACTCGTTACAGCAAGAGACCCAGTACTTC; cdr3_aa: CASSYSLQQETQYF
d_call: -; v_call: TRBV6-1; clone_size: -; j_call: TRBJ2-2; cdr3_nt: TGTGCCAGCAGAAGTCCCTACGGTGGCACCGGGGAGCTGTTTTTT; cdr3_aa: CASRSPYGGTGELFF
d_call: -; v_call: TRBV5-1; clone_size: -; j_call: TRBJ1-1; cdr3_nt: TGCGCCAGCAGCTTGGGAGGACAATCGAACACTGAAGCTTTCTTT; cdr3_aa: CASSLGGQSNTEAFF
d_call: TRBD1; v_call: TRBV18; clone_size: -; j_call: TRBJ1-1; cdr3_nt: TGTGCCAGCTGCGGACAGGGTTACACTGAAGCTTTCTTT; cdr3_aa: CASCGQGYTEAFF
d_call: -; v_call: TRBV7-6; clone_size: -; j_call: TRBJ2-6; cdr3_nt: TGTGCCAGCAGCTTAGCCAGGGGGGAATCTGGGGCCAACGTCCTGACTTTC; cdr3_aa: CASSLARGESGANVLTF
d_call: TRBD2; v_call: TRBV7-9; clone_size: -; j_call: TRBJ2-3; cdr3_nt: TGTGCCAGCAGCTTAGGGGCGGGGGGGCAAGAAGATACGCAGTATTTT; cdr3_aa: CASSLGAGGQEDTQYF
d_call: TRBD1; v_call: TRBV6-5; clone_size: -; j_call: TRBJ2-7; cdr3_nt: TGTGCCAGCAGCATGGACAGGAACTACGAGCAGTACTTC; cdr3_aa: CASSMDRNYEQYF
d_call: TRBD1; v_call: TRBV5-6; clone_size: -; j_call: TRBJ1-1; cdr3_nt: TGTGCCACCGGACAGGGGGCGGTGACTGAAGCTTTCTTT; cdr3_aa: CATGQGAVTEAFF
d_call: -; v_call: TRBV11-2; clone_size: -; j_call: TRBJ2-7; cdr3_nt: TGTGCCAGCAGCTTAGGCAGGGCCCCCTCCTACGAGCAGTACTTC; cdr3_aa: CASSLGRAPSYEQYF
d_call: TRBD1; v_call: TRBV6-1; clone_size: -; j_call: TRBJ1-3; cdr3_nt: TGTGCCAGCACCGATGACAGGGGTGGAAACACCATATATTTT; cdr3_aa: CASTDDRGGNTIYF
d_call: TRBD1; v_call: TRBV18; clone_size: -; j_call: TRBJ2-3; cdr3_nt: TGTGCCAGCTCACCCCCCTTCGACAGGGATTCGGATACGCAGTATTTT; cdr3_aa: CASSPPFDRDSDTQYF
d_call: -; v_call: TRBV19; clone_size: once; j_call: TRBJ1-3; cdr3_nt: TGTGCCAGTAGTACCCGGTCGGGATCAGGAAACACCATATATTTT; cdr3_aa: CASSTRSGSGNTIYF
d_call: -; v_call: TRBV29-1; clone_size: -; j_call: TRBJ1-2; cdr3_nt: TGCAGCGTCGCGCAGGGTGACTATGGCTACACCTTC; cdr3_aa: CSVAQGDYGYTF
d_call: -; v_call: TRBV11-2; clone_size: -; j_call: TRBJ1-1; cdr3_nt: TGTGCCAGCAGCTTAGTGTGGTCGGGGGGGACTGAAGCTTTCTTT; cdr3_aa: CASSLVWSGGTEAFF
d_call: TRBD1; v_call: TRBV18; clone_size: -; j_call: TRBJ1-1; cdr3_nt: TGTGCCAGCTCACCCCGGGAGGGGGCGAGGGGCCGTGAAGCTTTCTTT; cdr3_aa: CASSPREGARGREAFF
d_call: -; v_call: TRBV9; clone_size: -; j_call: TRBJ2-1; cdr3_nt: TGTGCCAGCTCCGTAACGGACGGCGGGATATACAATGAGCAGTTCTTC; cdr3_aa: CASSVTDGGIYNEQFF
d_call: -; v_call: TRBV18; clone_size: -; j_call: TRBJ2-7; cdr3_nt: TGTGCCAGCTCCCCCAGCTCCTACGAGCAGTACTTC; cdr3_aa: CASSPSSYEQYF
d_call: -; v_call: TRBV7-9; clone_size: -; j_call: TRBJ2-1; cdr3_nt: TGTTCCAGCAGCTTACCGGTTGTACATGAGCAGTTCTTC; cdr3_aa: CSSSLPVVHEQFF
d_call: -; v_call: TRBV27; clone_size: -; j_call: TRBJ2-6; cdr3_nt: TGTGCCAGCAGTCTCGGAGGACCCAGCTCTGGGGCCAACGTCCTGACTTTC; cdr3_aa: CASSLGGPSSGANVLTF
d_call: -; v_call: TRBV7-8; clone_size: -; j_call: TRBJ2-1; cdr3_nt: TGTGCCAGCAGCTTTCCTGGGAGTGAGCAGTTCTTC; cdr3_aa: CASSFPGSEQFF
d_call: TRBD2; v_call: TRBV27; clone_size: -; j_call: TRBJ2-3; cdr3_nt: TGTGCCAGCAGTGGAACCCGGCTAGCGGGAGTCACAGATACGCAGTATTTT; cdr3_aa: CASSGTRLAGVTDTQYF
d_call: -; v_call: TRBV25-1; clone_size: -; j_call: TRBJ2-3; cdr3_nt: TGTGCCAGCAGTGAAAGAGGGGGAGGGGCTAGCACAGATACGCAGTATTTT; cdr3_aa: CASSERGGGASTDTQYF
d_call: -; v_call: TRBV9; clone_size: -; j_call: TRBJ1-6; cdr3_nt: TGTGCCAGCAGCGTAAGGGCGACGGGAGTTTCACCCCTCCACTTT; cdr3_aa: CASSVRATGVSPLHF
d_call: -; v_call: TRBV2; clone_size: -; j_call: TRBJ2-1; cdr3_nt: TGTGCCAGCACCTTAACGGGTCGGAATGAGCAGTTCTTC; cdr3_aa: CASTLTGRNEQFF
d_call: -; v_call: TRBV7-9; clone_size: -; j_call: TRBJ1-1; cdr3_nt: TGTGCCAGCAGCGCAGGGGATAATATGGCTTTCTTT; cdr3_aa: CASSAGDNMAFF
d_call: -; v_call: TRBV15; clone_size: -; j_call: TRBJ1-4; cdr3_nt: TGTGCCACCAGCAGAGTGGGCCGGGGGAAAAATGAAAAACTGTTTTTT; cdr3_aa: CATSRVGRGKNEKLFF
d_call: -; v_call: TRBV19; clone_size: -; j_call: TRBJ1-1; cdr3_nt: TGTGCCAGTAGTATAGATCTAGGGGCCACTGAAGCTTTCTTT; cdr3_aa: CASSIDLGATEAFF
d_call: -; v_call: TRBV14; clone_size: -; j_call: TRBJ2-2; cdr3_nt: TGTGCCAGCAGCCAAGTGAGCCTGAACGCCTCTCCCGGGGAGCTGTTTTTT; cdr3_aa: CASSQVSLNASPGELFF
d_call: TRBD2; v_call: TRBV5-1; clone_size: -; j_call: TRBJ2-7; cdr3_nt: TGCGCCAGCAGCGCGGGAGGTGTTTACGAGCAGTACTTC; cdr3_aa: CASSAGGVYEQYF
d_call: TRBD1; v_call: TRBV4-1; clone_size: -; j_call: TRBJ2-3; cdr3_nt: TGCGCCAGCAGCCAAGCCGGGACAGCCCTAGGGGGCACGCAGTATTTT; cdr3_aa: CASSQAGTALGGTQYF
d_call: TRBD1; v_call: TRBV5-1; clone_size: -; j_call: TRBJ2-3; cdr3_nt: TGCGCCAGCAGCTTACAGGGGGGTGTAACAGATACGCAGTATTTT; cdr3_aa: CASSLQGGVTDTQYF
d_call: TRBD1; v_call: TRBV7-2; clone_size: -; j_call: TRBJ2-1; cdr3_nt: TGTGCCAGCAGCTTAGCGAGGACAGGATCATACAATGAGCAGTTCTTC; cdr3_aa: CASSLARTGSYNEQFF
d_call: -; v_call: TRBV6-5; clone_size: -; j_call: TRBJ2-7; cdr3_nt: TGTGCCAGCACCCCCACGGGGAGCTCCTACGAGCAGTACTTC; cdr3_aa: CASTPTGSSYEQYF
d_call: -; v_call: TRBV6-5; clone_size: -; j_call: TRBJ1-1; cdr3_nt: TGTGCCAGCGCGCGGCAGGGATTGAACACTGAAGCTTTCTTT; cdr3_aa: CASARQGLNTEAFF
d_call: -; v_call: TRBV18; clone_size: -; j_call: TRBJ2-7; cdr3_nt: TGTGCCAGCTCACCTTTGTCTAGCGTCTCGGACGAGCAGTACTTC; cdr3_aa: CASSPLSSVSDEQYF
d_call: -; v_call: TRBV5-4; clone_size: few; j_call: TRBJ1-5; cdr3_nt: TGTGCCAGCAGCTTGACGTCCGGGCCCCAGCATTTT; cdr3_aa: CASSLTSGPQHF
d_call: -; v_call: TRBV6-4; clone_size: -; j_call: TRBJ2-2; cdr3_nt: TGTGCCAGTAGGCGGGATCTCGGCACCGGGGAGCTGTTTTTT; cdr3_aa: CASRRDLGTGELFF
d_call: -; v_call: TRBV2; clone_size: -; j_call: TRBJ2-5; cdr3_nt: TGTGCCAGCAGTGCGAGGTCTAGCGAGCGAGGGACCCAGTACTTC; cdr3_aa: CASSARSSERGTQYF
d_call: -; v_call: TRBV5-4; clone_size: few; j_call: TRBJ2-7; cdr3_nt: TGTGCCAGCAGTGCGCCGCCTAACTCCTACGAGCAGTACTTC; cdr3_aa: CASSAPPNSYEQYF
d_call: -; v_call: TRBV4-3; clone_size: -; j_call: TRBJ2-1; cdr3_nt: TGCGCCAGCAGCCAAGATAACGGGAATGAGCAGTTCTTC; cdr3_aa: CASSQDNGNEQFF
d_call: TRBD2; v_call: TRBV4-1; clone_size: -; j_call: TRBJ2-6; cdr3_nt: TGCGCCAGCAGGATGAGCGGGGGGGCTAGCTCTGGGGCCAACGTCCTGACTTTC; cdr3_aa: CASRMSGGASSGANVLTF
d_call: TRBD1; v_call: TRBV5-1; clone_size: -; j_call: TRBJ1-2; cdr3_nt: TGCGCCAGCAGCTTCGGGACAGGTAGTAGGAATGGCTACACCTTC; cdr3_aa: CASSFGTGSRNGYTF
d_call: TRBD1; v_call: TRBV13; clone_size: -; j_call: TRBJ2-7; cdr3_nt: TGTGCCAGCAGCTTAGTGGGCTCCGGGACAGGGAACTACGAGCAGTACTTC; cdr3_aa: CASSLVGSGTGNYEQYF
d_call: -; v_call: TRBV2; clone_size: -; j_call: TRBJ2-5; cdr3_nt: TGTGCCAGCTCTGAACTTGGCGGGGAGACCCAGTACTTC; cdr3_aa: CASSELGGETQYF
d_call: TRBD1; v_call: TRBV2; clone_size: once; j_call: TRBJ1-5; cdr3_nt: TGTGCCAGCAGTCCGGACAGGACCAATCAGCCCCAGCATTTT; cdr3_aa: CASSPDRTNQPQHF
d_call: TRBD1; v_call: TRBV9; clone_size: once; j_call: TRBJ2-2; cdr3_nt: TGTGCCAGCAGCGCCAGGGGGCAGTTTAGGACCGGGGAGCTGTTTTTT; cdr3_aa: CASSARGQFRTGELFF
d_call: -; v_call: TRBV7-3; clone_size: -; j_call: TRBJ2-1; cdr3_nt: TGTGCCAGCAGCTTATATGCGGGATATGAGCAGTTCTTC; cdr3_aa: CASSLYAGYEQFF
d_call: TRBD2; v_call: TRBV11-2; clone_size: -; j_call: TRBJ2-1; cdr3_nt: TGTGCCAGCAGCTTGGCGGGAGGGTTGTATGAGCAGTTCTTC; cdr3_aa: CASSLAGGLYEQFF
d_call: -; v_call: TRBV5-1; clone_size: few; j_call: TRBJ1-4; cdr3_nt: TGCGCCAGCAGCTTCAAGGGGGTAGATGAAAAACTGTTTTTT; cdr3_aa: CASSFKGVDEKLFF
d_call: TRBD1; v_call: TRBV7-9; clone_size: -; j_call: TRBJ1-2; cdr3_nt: TGTGCCAGCAGCTCCGTGGGGACAGGGTTGGGTGGCTACACCTTC; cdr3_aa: CASSSVGTGLGGYTF
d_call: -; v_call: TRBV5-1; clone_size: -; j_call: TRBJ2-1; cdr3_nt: TGCGCCAGCAGCTTGGAAGGTGACTTTAGAAAACCCAATGAGCAGTTCTTC; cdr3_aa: CASSLEGDFRKPNEQFF
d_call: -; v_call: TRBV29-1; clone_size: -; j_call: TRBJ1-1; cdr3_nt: TGCAGCGCTGATAGACAGGCCACTGAAGCTTTCTTT; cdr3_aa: CSADRQATEAFF
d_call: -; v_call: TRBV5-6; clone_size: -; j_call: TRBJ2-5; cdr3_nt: TGTGCCAGCAGCTTGACGGCCGGCGGAGAGACCCAGTACTTC; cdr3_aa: CASSLTAGGETQYF